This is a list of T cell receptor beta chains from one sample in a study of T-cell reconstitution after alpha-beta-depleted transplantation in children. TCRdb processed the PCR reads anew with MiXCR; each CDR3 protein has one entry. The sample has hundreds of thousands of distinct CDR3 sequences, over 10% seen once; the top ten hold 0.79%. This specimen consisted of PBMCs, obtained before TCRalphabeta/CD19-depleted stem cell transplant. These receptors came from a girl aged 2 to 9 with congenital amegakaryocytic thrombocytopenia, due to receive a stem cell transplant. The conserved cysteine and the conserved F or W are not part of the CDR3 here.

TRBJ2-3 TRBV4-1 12 ASSQLEVADTQY
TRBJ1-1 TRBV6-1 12 ASSQPGQGTEAF
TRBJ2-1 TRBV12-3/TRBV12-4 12 ASTISENYNEQF
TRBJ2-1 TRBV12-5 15 ASGLVLGGSSSDEQF
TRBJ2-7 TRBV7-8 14 ASSLPGQFLSYEQY
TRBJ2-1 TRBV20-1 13 SAGGLAGGENEQF
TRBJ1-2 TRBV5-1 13 ASSSTRTGSYGYT
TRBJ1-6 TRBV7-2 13 ASSLKARNNSPLH
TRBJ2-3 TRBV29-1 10 SVAGVIDTQY
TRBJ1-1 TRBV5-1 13 ASSPATGGHLEAF
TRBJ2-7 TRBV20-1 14 SVSPTSGTNSYEQY
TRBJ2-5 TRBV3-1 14 ASSQDQLAGEETQY
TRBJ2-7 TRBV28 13 ASSHGLAGTYEQY
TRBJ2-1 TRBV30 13 AWSQTSGMYNEQF
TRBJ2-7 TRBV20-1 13 SARDRQGILSEQY
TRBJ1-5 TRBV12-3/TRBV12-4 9 ASSLGKTQH
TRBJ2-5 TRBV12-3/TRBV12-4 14 ASSGYADGGKETQY
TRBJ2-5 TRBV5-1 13 ASGRDPQQQETQY
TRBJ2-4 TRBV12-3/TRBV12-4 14 ASSPRGQGVKNIQY
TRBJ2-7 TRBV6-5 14 ASSFHQGAPTYEQY
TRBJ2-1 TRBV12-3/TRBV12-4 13 ASSLQLAGVDEQF
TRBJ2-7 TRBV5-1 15 ASSLAGTSGRSYEQY
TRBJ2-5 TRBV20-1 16 SARDLFLASGSTETQY
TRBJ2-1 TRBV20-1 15 SARVYLSEGRGNEQF
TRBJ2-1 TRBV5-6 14 ASSSDPGLVYNEQF
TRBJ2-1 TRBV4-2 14 ASSQDVGRGRTEQF